The sequence of this T cell receptor beta chain was determined in a study of sequential checkpoint blockade in melanoma. Whole-study context: Maintenance nivolumab came after either treatment sequence.

Clones were read by immunoSEQ multiplex PCR, and TCRdb kept only the in-frame ones, dropping some. The sample has about 21,000 clones, about 82% seen once; the top ten hold around 10%. Treatment here: randomized to nivolumab then ipilimumab (arm A) or the reverse (arm B). CDR3 length: 16 residues. Germline V CDR1 and CDR2: KGHSH, LQKENI. V shed 3 bases and J shed 0 bases, with 12 bases lying between them. The sequence derives from a human donor with melanoma. J is TRBJ1-5 and V is TRBV18, with D perhaps matching TRBD1 (6 bases). Specimen: CD8+ T cells sorted from blood (inferred from file names), collected from a patient given nivolumab and ipilimumab in sequence. The CDR3 region is CASSPRTANSNQPQHF. The CDR3 bases are TGTGCCAGCTCACCTCGGACAGCAAATAGCAATCAGCCCCAGCATTTT.